Reported below is one T cell receptor beta chain. Its antigen is unknown. This record comes from a study of identical twins. Study-wide points: A lower insertion count was a feature of abundant cord blood beta clonotypes, with no such feature in memory repertoires. The authors noted that invariant MAIT and iNKT cells could partly confound zero-insertion analyses. Conclusions came from cross-sectional statistical analysis, not from following the same donors.

The CDR3 consists of 14 residues. J gave up 8 bases and V 1 base, and 7 bases lay outside the gene matches. Germline CDR1 is DFQATT and CDR2 is SNEGSKA (reference sequence). The donors were all healthy and Caucasian. Each CDR3 protein is one row after TCRdb ran MiXCR on the 5' RACE reads. This table holds about 1.7 million distinct CDR3 sequences, around a third found once. The sample was cord blood. This TCR was sampled from a newborn girl in good health. The chain couples TRBV20-1 to TRBJ2-1, with 8 nucleotides matching TRBD2. As DNA, the CDR3 is TGCAGTGCTAGAGCCCTGGGACTAGACCATGAGCAGTTCTTC. Residues: CSARALGLDHEQFF.